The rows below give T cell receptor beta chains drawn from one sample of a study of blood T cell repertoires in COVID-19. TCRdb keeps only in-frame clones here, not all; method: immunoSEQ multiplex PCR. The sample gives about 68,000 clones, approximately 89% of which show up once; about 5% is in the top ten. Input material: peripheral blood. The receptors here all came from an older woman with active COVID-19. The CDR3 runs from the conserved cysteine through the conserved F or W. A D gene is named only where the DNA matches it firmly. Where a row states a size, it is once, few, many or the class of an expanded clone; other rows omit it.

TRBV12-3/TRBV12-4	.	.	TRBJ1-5	TGTGCCAGCAGCCAGGGGTATCAGCCCCAGCATTTT	CASSQGYQPQHF
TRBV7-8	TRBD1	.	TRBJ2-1	TGTGCCAGCAGCTTATCCGGGACAGATTACAATGAGCAGTTCTTC	CASSLSGTDYNEQFF
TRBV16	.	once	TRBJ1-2	TGTGCCAGCAGCCCCTCCCGTGAGCCGGGGGTTGGCTACACCTTC	CASSPSREPGVGYTF
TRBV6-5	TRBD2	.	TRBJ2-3	TGTGCCAGCAGCGGGACTAGCATAGATACGCAGTATTTT	CASSGTSIDTQYF
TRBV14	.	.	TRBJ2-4	TGTGCCAGCAGCCAATCATTTCTGGGGGCAGCCAAAAACATTCAGTACTTC	CASSQSFLGAAKNIQYF
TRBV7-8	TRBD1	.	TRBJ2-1	TGTGCCAGCAGCGTCGGACAGGTCCACAATGAGCAGTTCTTC	CASSVGQVHNEQFF
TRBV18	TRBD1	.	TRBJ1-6	TGTGCCAGCTCACCCGCCGGGACAGGGGCTGGGGCACCCCTCCACTTT	CASSPAGTGAGAPLHF
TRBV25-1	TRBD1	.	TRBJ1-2	TGTGCCAGCGGACAGGGGGCTGGTGGCTACACCTTC	CASGQGAGGYTF
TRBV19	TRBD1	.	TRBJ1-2	TGTGCCAGTTCACGGGGACAGGGGGTTCCGCGCTACACCTTC	CASSRGQGVPRYTF
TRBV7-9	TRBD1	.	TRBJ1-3	TGTGCCAGCAGTTGGTCGACAGGGCCGGGAAACACCATATATTTT	CASSWSTGPGNTIYF
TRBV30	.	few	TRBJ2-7	TGTGCCTGGAACGAGGGATCGGGCGAGCAGTACTTC	CAWNEGSGEQYF
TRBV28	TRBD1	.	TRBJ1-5	TGTGCCAGCAAGGACTCGACAGGGGGCAATCAGCCCCAGCATTTT	CASKDSTGGNQPQHF
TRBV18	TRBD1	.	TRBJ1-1	TGTGCCAGCTCAGGGGGCCGTGACAGGGTCACTGAAGCTTTCTTT	CASSGGRDRVTEAFF
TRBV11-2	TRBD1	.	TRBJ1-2	TGTGCCAGCAGCGGGACAGTGAACTATGGCTACACCTTC	CASSGTVNYGYTF
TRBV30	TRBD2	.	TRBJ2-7	TGTGCCTGGAGCACTATCCTAGCGGGAGCTGGCGAGCAGTACTTC	CAWSTILAGAGEQYF
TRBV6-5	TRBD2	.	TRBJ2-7	TGTGCCAGCGCGAGATCCGGGACTAGTGGCGAGCAGTACTTC	CASARSGTSGEQYF
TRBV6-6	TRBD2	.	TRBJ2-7	TGTGCCAGCAGTCCTATATGGCAAAGCGGGAGGGGCGCTGTTAGGAGCTCCTACGAGCAGTACTTC	CASSPIWQSGRGAVRSSYEQYF
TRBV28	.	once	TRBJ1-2	TGTGCCAGCAGTCCCCCCACCCCCGAGTCGGGAGGCTACACCTTC	CASSPPTPESGGYTF
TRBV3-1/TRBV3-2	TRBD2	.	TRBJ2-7	TGTGCCAGCAGCCGAAGCGGGAGGGACTACGAGCAGTACTTC	CASSRSGRDYEQYF
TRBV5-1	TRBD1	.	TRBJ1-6	TGCGCCAGCAGCGTCACCGGGACAGGGGCAAATTCACCCCTCCACTTT	CASSVTGTGANSPLHF
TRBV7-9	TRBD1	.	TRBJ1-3	TGTGCCAGCGACCAGGGGGCTTTGAGCTCTGGAAACACCATATATTTT	CASDQGALSSGNTIYF
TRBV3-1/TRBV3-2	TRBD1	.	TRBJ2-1	TGTGCCAGCAGCCCGCGACAGGGTCATGAGCAGTTCTTC	CASSPRQGHEQFF
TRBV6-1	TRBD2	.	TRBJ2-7	TGTGCCAGCAGTGGAAAGCCGGGACTAGCGGGAAGTTCTTTGTACGAGCAGTACTTC	CASSGKPGLAGSSLYEQYF
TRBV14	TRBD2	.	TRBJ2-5	TGTGCCAGCAGCGGGGTAGGAGCGGGAGTTCCAGAGACCCAGTACTTC	CASSGVGAGVPETQYF
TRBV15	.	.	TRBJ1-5	TGTGCCACCAGCAGAGTACTCATGGGGGGTCAGCCCCAGCATTTT	CATSRVLMGGQPQHF
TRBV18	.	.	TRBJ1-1	TGTGCCAGCTCATCCAGGGCCGACAGTGAAGCTTTCTTT	CASSSRADSEAFF
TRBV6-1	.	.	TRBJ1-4	TGTGCCAGCAGTGAAGAGGGGTACGGGTTTGATGAAAAACTGTTTTTT	CASSEEGYGFDEKLFF
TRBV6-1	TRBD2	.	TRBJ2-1	TGTGCCAGCAGTGAGCCTAGCGGGACCCTTTACAGTGAGCAGTTCTTC	CASSEPSGTLYSEQFF
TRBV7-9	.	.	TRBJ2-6	TGTGCCAGAGGGGTCTCTGGGGCCAACGTCCTGACTTTC	CARGVSGANVLTF
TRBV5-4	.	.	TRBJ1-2	TGTGCCAGCAGCCAGCGAGAGGGAAACTATGGCTACACCTTC	CASSQREGNYGYTF
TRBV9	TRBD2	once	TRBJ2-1	TGTGCCAGCCGGGAAGCGGGAGGAATTAGAGTGGGTAATGAGCAGTTCTTC	CASREAGGIRVGNEQFF
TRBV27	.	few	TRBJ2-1	TGTGCCAGCAGTTCGGGCGGGTCCTTGGGTGAGCAGTTCTTC	CASSSGGSLGEQFF
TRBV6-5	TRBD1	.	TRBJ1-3	TGTGCCAGCAGGGGGACAGGGCCGGGCGGAAACACCATATATTTT	CASRGTGPGGNTIYF
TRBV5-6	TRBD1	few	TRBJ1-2	TGTGCCAGCAGCTGGACAGGGGAAAATGGCTACACCTTC	CASSWTGENGYTF
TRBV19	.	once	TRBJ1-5	TGTGCCAGTAGTATCTTGTGGGACTGGGAAAAGGGTCAGCCCCAGCATTTT	CASSILWDWEKGQPQHF
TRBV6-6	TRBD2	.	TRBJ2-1	TGTGCCAGCGGGACTACCAATGGGGGTGAGCAGTTCTTC	CASGTTNGGEQFF
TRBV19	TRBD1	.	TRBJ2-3	TGTGCCAGTACCCTACGTCCCGGGACAGGGACAGATACGCAGTATTTT	CASTLRPGTGTDTQYF
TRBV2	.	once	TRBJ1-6	TGTGCCAGCAGTGGGGGGACAAGATATTCACCCCTCCACTTT	CASSGGTRYSPLHF
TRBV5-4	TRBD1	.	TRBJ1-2	TGTGCCAGCAGCTCGAGACAGGGGCTTGGTGGCTACACCTTC	CASSSRQGLGGYTF
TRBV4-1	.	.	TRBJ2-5	TGCGCCAGCAGCCGAGGACAACAGGGCCAAGAGACCCAGTACTTC	CASSRGQQGQETQYF
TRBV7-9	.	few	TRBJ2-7	TGTGCCAGCAGCTTAGACTCCTCCTACGAGCAGTACTTC	CASSLDSSYEQYF
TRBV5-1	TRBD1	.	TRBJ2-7	TGCGCCAGCAGCTCATGGGGACAGAGTCTTGGCGAGCAGTACTTC	CASSSWGQSLGEQYF
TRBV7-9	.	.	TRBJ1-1	TGTGCCAGCAGCTTAGACAGGGTGGTAGCTTTCTTT	CASSLDRVVAFF
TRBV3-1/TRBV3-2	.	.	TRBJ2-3	TGTGCCAGCAGCCCCCGGACAGGCAACAGCGGGACGCAGTATTTT	CASSPRTGNSGTQYF
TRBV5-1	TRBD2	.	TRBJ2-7	TGCGCCAGCAGCGCCAGCGGGATCTCCTACGAGCAGTACTTC	CASSASGISYEQYF
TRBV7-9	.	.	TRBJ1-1	TGTGCCAGCAGCTTTGATGGGAGGAACACTGAAGCTTTCTTT	CASSFDGRNTEAFF
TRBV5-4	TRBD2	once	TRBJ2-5	TGTGCCAGCAGGGCCGCGGGGGATCGGACCCAGTACTTC	CASRAAGDRTQYF
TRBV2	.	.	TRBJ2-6	TGTGCCAGCAGCAGGGCCAACGTCCTGACTTTC	CASSRANVLTF